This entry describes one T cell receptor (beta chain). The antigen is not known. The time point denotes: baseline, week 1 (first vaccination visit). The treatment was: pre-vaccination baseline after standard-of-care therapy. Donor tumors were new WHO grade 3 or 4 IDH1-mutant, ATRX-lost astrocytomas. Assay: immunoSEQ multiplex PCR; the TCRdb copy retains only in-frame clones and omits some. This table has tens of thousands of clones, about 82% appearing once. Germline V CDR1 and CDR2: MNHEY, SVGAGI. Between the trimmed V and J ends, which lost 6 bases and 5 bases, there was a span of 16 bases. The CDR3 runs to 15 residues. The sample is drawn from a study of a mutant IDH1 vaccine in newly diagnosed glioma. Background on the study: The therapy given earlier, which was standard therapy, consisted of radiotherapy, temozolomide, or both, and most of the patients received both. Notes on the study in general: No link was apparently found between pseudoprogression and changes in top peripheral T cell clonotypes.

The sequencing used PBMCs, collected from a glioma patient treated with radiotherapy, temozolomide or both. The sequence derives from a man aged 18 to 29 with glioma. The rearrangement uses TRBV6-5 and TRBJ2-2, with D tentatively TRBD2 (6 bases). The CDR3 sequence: CASSRRGGYTGELFF. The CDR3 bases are TGTGCCAGCAGCCGACGTGGAGGGTATACCGGGGAGCTGTTTTTT.